These 5 T cell receptor beta chains were all obtained from the same sample, sequenced in a study of early stage breast cancer tumors. Using immunoSEQ multiplex PCR, the repertoire was profiled, and TCRdb retains in-frame clones only, with some absent. The table includes 30,000 to 40,000 clones, approximately 69% detected once. Sequencing input: blood. All receptors derive from a person aged 55-75 years with breast cancer.

This chain links TRBV21-1 with TRBJ1-5; the table's D call TRBD1 went unverified against the DNA. TRBV21-1 is a known pseudogene. The CDR3 is 19 amino acids. The CDR3 region is CASRPGGTPLLYSNQPQHF. Written as DNA, the CDR3 is TGTGCCAGCAGACCAGGGGGCACACCCCTCCTATATAGCAATCAGCCCCAGCATTTT.

The rearrangement joins TRBV5-4 to TRBJ2-5, with 7 positions matching TRBD2. CDR1 is SGHNT and CDR2 is YYREEE in the germline V gene (reference sequence). V gave up 4 bases and J gave up 5 bases; unmatched junction bases: 8. This CDR3 is 14 amino acids long. CDR3 residues: CASSPGPGRETQYF. The CDR3 coding sequence is TGTGCCAGCAGCCCTGGGCCCGGGAGGGAGACCCAGTACTTC.

V and J are TRBV15 and TRBJ2-5; D is ambiguous. Per germline, CDR1 LNHNV and CDR2 YYDKDF (reference sequence). V dropped 5 bases and J dropped 4 bases, with 20 bases sitting between them. The CDR3 is 16 residues long. The CDR3 DNA sequence: TGTGCCACCAGCGCCAGATGGGAAAGGTTCGCAGAGACCCAGTACTTC. Translated: CATSARWERFAETQYF.

This clone was counted a few times. The J gene is TRBJ2-1, the V gene TRBV5-1; 11 bases are a match to TRBD2. After removal of 0 bases from V and 6 bases from J, the junction contained 5 bases not matched to a gene. This CDR3 comprises 16 residues. Germline CDR1 is SGHRS and CDR2 is YFSETQ. This CDR3 is CASSLDGSGRANEQFF. The DNA of the CDR3 is TGCGCCAGCAGCTTGGATGGTAGCGGGAGGGCCAATGAGCAGTTCTTC.

This clone was observed a handful of times. The chain couples TRBV13 to TRBJ1-1; TRBD1 might be the D (6 bases). Germline V CDR1 and CDR2: PRHDT, FYEKMQ (reference sequence). CDR3 size: 15 residues. V lost 5 bases, J lost 4 bases, and 17 bases lay in between. The CDR3 sequence is CASSRMGALGTEAFF. The CDR3 bases are TGTGCCAGCAGCCGGATGGGGGCTCTGGGCACTGAAGCTTTCTTT. Based on the CDR3 plus reference TRBV13 and TRBJ1-1, the full variable domain is AAGVIQSPRHLIKEKRETATLKCYPIPRHDTVYWYQQGPGQDPQFLISFYEKMQSDKGSIPDRFSAQQFSDYHSELNMSSLELGDSALYFCASSRMGALGTEAFFGQGTRLTVV.